The next 22 T cell receptor beta chains were all read from a single sample in a study of regulatory T cells in long-lasting Graves disease. Sequencing libraries for TCR beta were prepared with iRepertoire HTBI primers and Arm-PCR of CDR3 regions. TCRdb called the multiplex PCR reads again in MiXCR, with one record for every CDR3 protein. In the table there are fewer than 450,000 distinct CDR3 sequences, less than 25% of which are singletons. The sample's time point: persistent/refractory GD, antithyroid drugs over 5 years with positive TRAb. PBMC RNA served as the TCR library source. The starting material was peripheral blood mononuclear cells (PBMCs), obtained when the disease was refractory, from a patient treated with antithyroid drugs. The receptors here all came from a female donor with Graves disease.

This clonotype was seen more than once but under ten times. J is TRBJ2-4 and V is TRBV12-3 or TRBV12-4, with unresolved D. The CDR3 contains 13 residues. V dropped 5 bases and J dropped 4 bases, with 9 bases sitting between them. The CDR3 DNA follows: TGTGCCAGCAGTCGCGATGGGAAAAACATTCAGTACTTC. Translation gives CASSRDGKNIQYF.

J is TRBJ2-6 and V is TRBV7-9, with TRBD2 as a possible D gene (7 bases). The CDR3 consists of 22 residues. V was cut by 5 bases and J by 0 bases, with 29 bases left in between. CDR1 is SEHNR and CDR2 is FQNEAQ in the germline V gene (reference sequence). The CDR3 nucleotides read TGTGCCAGCAGCCTACTTTGGGGAGGTGGGGGGGGCAGCCGCTCTGGGGCCAACGTCCTGACTTTC. It is translated as CASSLLWGGGGGSRSGANVLTF.

This clonotype was counted at least ten times. The genes are TRBV28 and TRBJ2-2; D is unresolved. Germline lookup yields CDR1 MDHEN and CDR2 SYDVKM. The CDR3 contains 13 residues. V was trimmed by 6 bases and J by 7 bases, leaving 12 bases between them. The DNA for the CDR3 is TGTGCCAGCAGCCCAGACCTGAGCGGGGAGCTGTTTTTT. Translation: CASSPDLSGELFF.

This clonotype was recorded at least ten times. The V gene is TRBV11-3, the J gene TRBJ2-2, with 9 positions matching TRBD1. The CDR3 extends over 16 amino acids. The junction had 10 bases not matched to a gene; V was cut back by 5 bases and J by 6 bases. The germline gives CDR1 SGHNT, CDR2 YENEEA. The CDR3 DNA sequence: TGTGCCAGCAGCCCTCCCGGGACAGGGAGGCCCGGGGAGCTGTTTTTT. Protein: CASSPPGTGRPGELFF.

This clonotype occurred many times. The chain has TRBV13 and TRBJ2-7, with TRBD2 matching 13 bases. V lost 0 bases and J lost 4; bases outside the gene matches: 3. The CDR3 consists of 16 residues. Germline V gives CDR1 PRHDT, CDR2 FYEKMQ (reference sequence). This CDR3 is CASSLGTGLAGYEQYF. The CDR3 nucleotides read TGTGCCAGCAGCTTAGGTACGGGACTAGCGGGATACGAGCAGTACTTC.

The V and J genes are TRBV20-1 and TRBJ1-3; no clear D gene. The V gene lost 0 bases and the J gene lost 0 bases, with 12 bases spanning the gap. The CDR3 sequence is 16 residues long. Germline V CDR1 and CDR2: DFQATT, SNEGSKA (reference sequence). The CDR3 here is CSARDLAAPSGNTIYF. CDR3 coding DNA: TGCAGTGCTAGAGATCTCGCCGCACCCTCTGGAAACACCATATATTTT.

The chain joins TRBV7-2 to TRBJ2-7; TRBD2 agrees at 14 bases. V shed 5 bases and J 2 bases; nucleotides not matched to a gene: 5. The CDR3 consists of 16 residues. Germline V gene sequence: CDR1 SGHTA, CDR2 FQGNSA. Here the CDR3 reads CASSVGLAGAPYEQYF. Here the CDR3 DNA reads TGTGCCAGCAGCGTGGGACTAGCGGGAGCCCCCTACGAGCAGTACTTC.

This clonotype was counted at least ten times. The rearrangement joins TRBV7-2 to TRBJ1-6; a possible D gene is TRBD1 (5 bases). The germline V gene has CDR1 SGHTA and CDR2 FQGNSA. The CDR3 contains 16 residues. The V end lost 1 base, the J end lost 3 bases, and 10 bases lay between the germline ends. The CDR3 sequence: CASSLGGRSYNSPLHF. The CDR3 DNA is TGTGCCAGCAGCTTAGGGGGACGCAGCTATAATTCACCCCTCCACTTT.

V is TRBV7-3 and J is TRBJ2-2; 7 bases are shared with TRBD2. Germline V gene sequence: CDR1 SGHTA, CDR2 FQGTGA. The CDR3 spans 17 residues. The junction had 10 bases not matched to a gene; V was cut back by 5 bases and J by 1 base. In DNA form, the CDR3 reads TGTGCCAGCAGCATTTCCGGGACTAACGGGAACACCGGGGAGCTGTTTTTT. The encoded protein is CASSISGTNGNTGELFF.

This chain uses TRBV20-1 with TRBJ2-6; D is unresolved. The CDR3 consists of 13 residues. Trimming left V 6 bases short and J 2 bases short, with 8 bases between. CDR1 is DFQATT and CDR2 is SNEGSKA in the germline V gene (reference sequence). CDR3 sequence: CSARTPGANVLTF. The CDR3, as DNA: TGCAGTGCAAGGACCCCTGGGGCCAACGTCCTGACTTTC.

The V call is TRBV20-1, the J call TRBJ2-5; 7 bases map to TRBD2. V dropped 6 bases and J dropped 6; count of bases not matched to a gene: 13. The germline CDR1 and CDR2 sequences are DFQATT and SNEGSKA (reference sequence). The CDR3 is made up of 14 amino acids. The DNA of the CDR3 is TGCAGTGCCGCCCCTTCCGGGGGGTTGAAGACCCAGTACTTC. It codes for CSAAPSGGLKTQYF.

This CDR3 is CASSLVGGREEEQYF. The CDR3 region has the DNA TGTGCCAGCAGCTTAGTAGGGGGGAGGGAGGAAGAGCAGTACTTC. The J gene is TRBJ2-7, the V gene TRBV7-6; possible D gene TRBD2, 7 bases. This CDR3 is 15 amino acids long. V was clipped by 1 base and J by 7 bases, with 17 bases between them. CDR1 and CDR2 (germline): SGHVS, FNYEAQ.

This clonotype was observed at least ten times. The V gene is TRBV3-1, the J gene TRBJ2-5, with a tentative D call TRBD2 (6 bases). V was clipped by 0 bases and J by 3 bases, with 8 bases between them. The V gene's germline CDR1 is LGHDT and CDR2 YNNKEL (reference sequence). There are 14 residues in the CDR3. Here the CDR3 reads CASSQDLAEETQYF. CDR3 DNA: TGTGCCAGCAGCCAAGATTTAGCGGAAGAGACCCAGTACTTC.

The gene calls are TRBV20-1 and TRBJ2-1, with 8 bases that match TRBD1. Germline V CDR1 and CDR2: DFQATT, SNEGSKA (reference sequence). Trimming cost V 8 bases and J 4 bases; bases outside gene matches: 16. The CDR3 totals 16 residues. CDR3 loop: CSTAKSGTGNYNEQFF. In DNA, the CDR3 is TGCAGTACGGCTAAATCCGGGACAGGAAATTACAATGAGCAGTTCTTC.

The CDR3 nucleotides read TGTGCCAGCAGTTTGTGGGACAGCAATGAGCAGTTCTTC. Amino acids: CASSLWDSNEQFF. V gene TRBV27 combines with J gene TRBJ2-1; 7 bases match TRBD1. Per the germline V gene, CDR1 is MNHEY and CDR2 is SMNVEV (reference sequence). J gave up 6 bases and V 3 bases, and 2 bases lay outside the gene matches. The CDR3 is made up of 13 amino acids.

The chain links TRBV28 to TRBJ2-3, with 8 nucleotides matching TRBD2. The CDR3 is 14 amino acids. The germline V gene encodes CDR1 MDHEN and CDR2 SYDVKM. V trimming: 5 bases; J trimming: 5 bases; junction bases outside the gene matches: 6. The CDR3 here is CASSGAGARDTQYF. DNA for the CDR3: TGTGCCAGCAGTGGAGCGGGAGCTAGAGATACGCAGTATTTT.

This clonotype came up many times. The chain combines TRBV13 with TRBJ2-2; weak D call: TRBD1 (5 bases). The CDR3 extends over 12 amino acids. CDR1 and CDR2 (germline): PRHDT, FYEKMQ (reference sequence). The ends were cut back, 10 bases at V and 7 bases at J, with 13 bases in the middle. This chain's CDR3 is CATTQGNGELFF. DNA for the CDR3: TGTGCCACCACTCAGGGAAACGGGGAGCTGTTTTTT.

The V gene is TRBV20-1, the J gene TRBJ1-5, with D unclear. Germline loops: CDR1 DFQATT, CDR2 SNEGSKA (reference sequence). CDR3 size: 15 residues. Trimming left V 5 bases short and J 2 bases short, with 16 bases between. CDR3 loop: CSAGSPSIGNQPQHF. The CDR3 region has the DNA TGCAGTGCTGGGAGCCCGAGTATTGGCAATCAGCCCCAGCATTTT.

Many counts were recorded for this clonotype. The chain couples TRBV5-6 to TRBJ2-7, with a weak D call TRBD1 (7 bases). V dropped 4 bases and J dropped 5 bases, with 19 bases sitting between them. Germline assignment: CDR1 SGHDT and CDR2 YYEEEE. The length of the CDR3 is 15 residues. The CDR3 sequence: CASSPAGSGQDEQYF. The CDR3 DNA sequence: TGTGCCAGCAGCCCGGCCGGGAGCGGACAGGACGAGCAGTACTTC. Combining the CDR3 with reference TRBV5-6 and TRBJ2-7 gives the whole variable domain DAGVTQSPTHLIKTRGQQVTLRCSPKSGHDTVSWYQQALGQGPQFIFQYYEEEERQRGNFPDRFSGHQFPNYSSELNVNALLLGDSALYLCASSPAGSGQDEQYFGPGTRLTVT.

The J gene is TRBJ1-6, the V gene TRBV20-1; D remains unclear. The V end lost 6 bases, the J end lost 5 bases, and 14 bases lay between the germline ends. The CDR3 loop spans 14 amino acids. Per germline, CDR1 DFQATT and CDR2 SNEGSKA (reference sequence). This CDR3 is CSAPSDGDNSPLHF. CDR3 nucleotides: TGCAGTGCGCCGAGTGACGGAGATAATTCACCCCTCCACTTT.

CDR3 in DNA: TGTGCCAGCAGCTTGTTAGGGACGGCCAAAAACATTCAGTACTTC. This translates into CASSLLGTAKNIQYF. The chain recombines TRBV5-6 with TRBJ2-4; D may match TRBD1 or TRBD2 (5 bases each). The CDR3 loop spans 15 amino acids. Trimming left V 1 base short and J 1 base short, with 9 bases between. From germline, CDR1 is SGHDT and CDR2 YYEEEE.

V usage is TRBV6-4 and J usage is TRBJ2-3; the match to TRBD2 covers 13 bases. V gave up 4 bases and J gave up 4 bases; unmatched junction bases: 17. This CDR3 is 20 amino acids long. CDR1 is MRHNA and CDR2 is SNTAGT in the germline V gene. The CDR3 reads CASSGGTSGTMTYWADTQYF. The CDR3 DNA follows: TGTGCCAGCAGTGGGGGGACTAGCGGGACTATGACATATTGGGCAGATACGCAGTATTTT.